This T cell receptor beta chain is from a study of graft-versus-host responses after intestinal transplantation. Study information: Tacrolimus and steroids were given for roughly 3 years to all recipients after anti-thymocyte globulin induction. Study-wide points: Allograft clonal ratios (graft-versus-host to host-versus-graft) were high in patients who had graft-donor T cell macrochimerism.

V lost 1 base and J 0 bases, leaving 15 bases between the germline ends. Germline V gives CDR1 SEHNR, CDR2 FQNEAQ (reference sequence). This CDR3 is 17 amino acids long. Measured with immunoSEQ multiplex PCR; TCRdb has only the in-frame clones, and not every one. The sample lists 75,000 to 100,000 clones, roughly four fifths occurring once. Comment on this clone: What it recognizes is unknown.

The sample was unstimulated CD8+ T cells sorted from spleen or lymph node cells, taken before intestinal transplant. This sequence originates from a human donor who received an intestinal transplant. V usage is TRBV7-9 and J usage is TRBJ1-2; TRBD1 is a possible D gene (5 bases). CDR3 in amino acids: CASSLEVGAEANYGYTF. CDR3 nucleotides: TGTGCCAGCAGCTTAGAAGTTGGGGCAGAGGCTAACTATGGCTACACCTTC.